One and the same sample provided the 17 T cell receptor beta chains below, sequenced in a study of CD8 T cells in Susac syndrome. Reverse transcription used roughly 0.45 to 1 ug RNA and random hexamers. A single record per CDR3 protein comes from TCRdb applying MiXCR to the immunoSEQ multiplex PCR reads. Counted here are 51,000 or so distinct CDR3 sequences, 90% to 95% occurring once; the ten biggest clones make up roughly 0.58%. The specimen sequenced was CD8+ T cells from PBMCs. These receptors came from a human donor in good health.

V is TRBV27 and J is TRBJ2-1; TRBD2 matches at 7 bases. V dropped 4 bases and J dropped 6; count of bases not matched to a gene: 6. CDR1 is MNHEY and CDR2 is SMNVEV in the germline V gene (reference sequence). This CDR3 has 14 amino acids. CDR3 protein: CASSWGGRANEQFF. CDR3 bases: TGTGCCAGCAGTTGGGGGGGGAGGGCCAATGAGCAGTTCTTC.

This chain connects TRBV5-1 to TRBJ2-5; D might be TRBD1 (5 bases). The V end was cut by 2 bases, the J end by 1 base, with 12 bases between. CDR1 SGHRS and CDR2 YFSETQ come from the germline V gene. This CDR3 contains 15 residues. The CDR3 coding sequence is TGCGCCAGCAGCTTCCAACAGGACCCCCAAGAGACCCAGTACTTC. This sequence encodes CASSFQQDPQETQYF. Full variable domain (rest looked up from reference TRBV5-1 and TRBJ2-5): KAGVTQTPRYLIKTRGQQVTLSCSPISGHRSVSWYQQTPGQGLQFLFEYFSETQRNKGNFPGRFSGRQFSNSRSEMNVSTLELGDSALYLCASSFQQDPQETQYFGPGTRLLVL.

This clonotype appeared once. The DNA for the CDR3 is TGTGCCAGCAGCAGAGGCAGGGTATGGAGCACTGAAGCTTTCTTT. Translated: CASSRGRVWSTEAFF. The V and J genes are TRBV7-9 and TRBJ1-1; D may be TRBD1 (5 bases). The CDR3 is 15 residues long. CDR1 SEHNR and CDR2 FQNEAQ come from the germline V gene (reference sequence). The germline V and J ends were trimmed by 5 bases and 4 bases, with 17 bases remaining between them.

This clonotype was counted a few times. Since no conserved phenylalanine or tryptophan closes the CDR3, a read error is the likely cause. The gene calls are TRBV7-2 and TRBJ2-5, with D unclear. Looked up from germline, CDR1 is SGHTA and CDR2 is FQGNSA. The V gene lost 5 bases and the J gene lost 5 bases, with 6 bases spanning the gap. The CDR3 is 11 amino acids. In DNA form, the CDR3 reads TGTGCCAGCAGCCCTGGGGAGACCCAGTACCTC. It yields the protein CASSPGETQYL.

The chain has TRBV29-1 and TRBJ2-2; TRBD2 matches 8 bases. Looked up from germline, CDR1 is SQVTM and CDR2 is ANQGSEA. The CDR3 totals 18 residues. V lost 5 bases, J lost 3 bases, and 17 bases stayed unmatched. In DNA form, the CDR3 reads TGCAGCGTTTTACCTGTGTCGGGGCTAGCGGGCTACACCGGGGAGCTGTTTTTT. Translating it yields CSVLPVSGLAGYTGELFF.

The J gene is TRBJ2-7, the V gene TRBV28; 11 nucleotides line up with TRBD2. This CDR3 region has 17 residues. The germline V gene encodes CDR1 MDHEN and CDR2 SYDVKM. V lost 5 bases and J lost 5; bases outside the gene matches: 14. The CDR3 protein is CASSPGVAGGLANEQYF. Here the CDR3 DNA reads TGTGCCAGCAGTCCCGGGGTAGCGGGAGGGTTGGCGAACGAGCAGTACTTC.

The chain couples TRBV20-1 to TRBJ2-7; D ambiguous. This CDR3 comprises 12 residues. V lost 7 bases, J lost 5 bases, and 15 bases lay in between. Looked up from germline, CDR1 is DFQATT and CDR2 is SNEGSKA (reference sequence). DNA for the CDR3: TGCAGTGTAGTTGTAGTGAACGACGAGCAGTACTTC. Translating gives CSVVVVNDEQYF.

This chain uses TRBV11-2 with TRBJ2-7, with D perhaps assigned TRBD1 or TRBD2 (6 bases each). V lost 3 bases and J lost 3, with 15 bases in between. Germline CDR1 and CDR2: SGHAT and FQNNGV. The CDR3 is 15 residues long. The CDR3 loop reads CASSFPGGQGYEQYF. The CDR3 nucleotides read TGTGCCAGCAGCTTCCCCGGGGGCCAGGGCTACGAGCAGTACTTC.

The chain uses TRBV19 and TRBJ2-7; D call uncertain. The CDR3 runs 13 residues. The V end was cut by 5 bases, the J end by 2 bases, with 10 bases between. The germline gives CDR1 LNHDA, CDR2 SQIVND (reference sequence). CDR3: CASSPFAAYEQYF. CDR3 sequence (DNA): TGTGCCAGTAGTCCCTTCGCCGCCTACGAGCAGTACTTC.

The gene calls are TRBV11-2 and TRBJ2-2; the D is unclear. CDR1 is SGHAT, CDR2 FQNNGV, per germline. V lost 8 bases, J lost 1 base, and 11 bases lay in between. The CDR3 spans 14 residues. The CDR3, as DNA: TGTGCCAGCCCAATTCCTGGGAACACCGGGGAGCTGTTTTTT. Translated: CASPIPGNTGELFF.

The chain carries TRBV29-1 and TRBJ2-1; tentatively, D is TRBD2 (6 bases). Germline V gives CDR1 SQVTM, CDR2 ANQGSEA. The CDR3 contains 12 residues. V was trimmed by 7 bases and J by 4 bases, leaving 11 bases between them. CDR3 amino acids: CSAGLTYNEQFF. CDR3 sequence (DNA): TGCAGCGCCGGACTAACGTACAATGAGCAGTTCTTC.

The V and J genes are TRBV5-1 and TRBJ2-7, with 10 bases that match TRBD2. The CDR3 has 16 residues. The germline gives CDR1 SGHRS, CDR2 YFSETQ. The V segment lost 4 bases and the J segment 0 bases; nucleotides outside the gene matches: 7. The CDR3 sequence is CASSPRASGSSYEQYF. DNA of the CDR3: TGCGCCAGCAGCCCCCGGGCTAGCGGGAGCTCCTACGAGCAGTACTTC.

The rearrangement links TRBV28 to TRBJ2-5; D is possibly TRBD2 (5 bases). V lost 4 bases, J lost 0 bases, and 9 bases lay in between. The CDR3 runs to 14 residues. CDR1 MDHEN and CDR2 SYDVKM come from the germline V gene. CDR3 sequence (DNA): TGTGCCAGCAGTTCAGAGCGGTACCAAGAGACCCAGTACTTC. The encoded protein is CASSSERYQETQYF.

The chain uses TRBV6-6 and TRBJ1-1; possibly TRBD1 for D (5 bases). The CDR3 covers 13 residues. Germline assignment: CDR1 MNHNY and CDR2 SVGAGI (reference sequence). Trimming took 5 bases from V and 1 from J, leaving 8 bases between them. The CDR3 nucleotides read TGTGCCAGCAGTAAACAGGAGAACACTGAAGCTTTCTTT. It is translated as CASSKQENTEAFF.

The chain employs TRBV9 and TRBJ2-2, with unresolved D. This CDR3 comprises 13 residues. Germline loops: CDR1 SGDLS, CDR2 YYNGEE. Trimming left V 4 bases short and J 4 bases short, with 8 bases between. Here the CDR3 DNA reads TGTGCCAGCAGCCCCGAACGCACCGGGGAGCTGTTTTTT. Protein: CASSPERTGELFF.

The chain joins TRBV20-1 to TRBJ2-7; D perhaps matches TRBD2 (6 bases). CDR3 length equals 14 residues. Germline assignment: CDR1 DFQATT and CDR2 SNEGSKA (reference sequence). V gave up 0 bases and J gave up 4 bases, with 13 bases separating them. CDR3 in DNA: TGCAGTGCTAGAGATTTGGGAGGCTGGTACGAGCAGTACTTC. Protein: CSARDLGGWYEQYF.

This clonotype is labeled as medium-sized. The rearrangement joins TRBV9 to TRBJ2-2, with D possibly being TRBD1 or TRBD2 (5 bases each). CDR3 length: 17 residues. CDR1 and CDR2 (germline): SGDLS, YYNGEE. V lost 0 bases, J lost 1 base, and 13 bases lay in between. CDR3 region: CASSVARDRVNTGELFF. As DNA, the CDR3 is TGTGCCAGCAGCGTAGCCCGGGACCGAGTGAACACCGGGGAGCTGTTTTTT.